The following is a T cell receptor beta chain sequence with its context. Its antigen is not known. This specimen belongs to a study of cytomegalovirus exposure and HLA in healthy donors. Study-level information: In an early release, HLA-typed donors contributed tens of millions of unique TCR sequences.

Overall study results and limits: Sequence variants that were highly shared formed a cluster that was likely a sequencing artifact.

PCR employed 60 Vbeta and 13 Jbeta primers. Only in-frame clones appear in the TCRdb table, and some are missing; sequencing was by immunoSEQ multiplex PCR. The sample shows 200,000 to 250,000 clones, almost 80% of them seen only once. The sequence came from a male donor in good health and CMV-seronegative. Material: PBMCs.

The CDR3 loop is CASSSTSSNQPQHF. The DNA of the CDR3 is TGTGCCAGCAGCTCAACATCGAGCAATCAGCCCCAGCATTTT. The rearrangement uses TRBV5-6 and TRBJ1-5; D is ambiguous. The CDR3 covers 14 residues. The germline CDR1 and CDR2 sequences are SGHDT and YYEEEE. The ends were cut back, 3 bases at V and 1 base at J, with 8 bases in the middle.